This record concerns one T cell receptor (beta chain) sequence. CDR3 length: 13 amino acids. Looked up from germline, CDR1 is MNHNY and CDR2 is SVGAGI (reference sequence). Between the trimmed V and J ends, which lost 5 bases and 8 bases, there was a span of 15 bases. The data belong to a study of tumour-infiltrating T cells in Burkitt lymphoma. Study overall: Repertoire clonality predicted overall and progression-free survival.

TCRdb's copy holds only in-frame clones and misses some; the assay was immunoSEQ multiplex PCR. Among approximately 15,000 clones, about 80% were seen once, and the ten largest hold 2.1%. This chain joins TRBV6-6 and TRBJ1-1, with TRBD1 as a possible D gene (6 bases). This clonotype was obtained from a human donor with diffuse large B-cell lymphoma. The sequenced sample was tumor tissue. The DNA for the CDR3 is TGTGCCAGCAGTCCAGGGGATGGGCGCGAAGCTTTCTTT. Translation: CASSPGDGREAFF.